This T cell receptor beta chain was captured by sequencing in a study of blood T cell repertoires in COVID-19. Study-wide background: Acute and convalescent COVID-19 samples came from the United States, Italy and Spain. Sample material is recorded as cDNA or gDNA derived from T cells, B-cell-depleted T cells, or PBMCs.

The CDR3 consists of 15 residues. Trimming cost V 5 bases and J 1 base, with 12 bases left between them. The germline V gene encodes CDR1 SEHNR and CDR2 FQNEAQ (reference sequence). Under the authors' procedure: How many nucleated cells were present was estimated from reference gene primer amplification. The table came from immunoSEQ multiplex PCR; TCRdb's copy has only in-frame clones and leaves some out. Clonal size and the V and J genes are those of that table, whereas D and trimming came from the DNA. The data hold over 110,000 clones, with approximately 86% observed a single time. This clonotype originated in a man in his 70s with acute or convalescent COVID-19. The J gene is TRBJ1-5, the V gene TRBV7-9; D is ambiguous. Sequenced: peripheral blood. In DNA form, the CDR3 reads TGTGCCAGCAGCCCAGCCGGCGGGAGCAATCAGCCCCAGCATTTT. Translated, it gives CASSPAGGSNQPQHF.